The TCR beta chain under discussion was sequenced for a study of blood T cell repertoires in COVID-19. The wider study: COVID-19 samples collected from the United States, Italy and Spain covered acute and convalescent phases. The cDNA or gDNA used as material had been derived from T cells, B-cell-depleted T cells, or PBMCs.

Recruitment covered 20 to 25 US areas and drew participants whose ages spanned about 18 to 95 years. The study counted Cohort 3 donors as recovered given two negative PCRs, clearance, or symptom resolution. The CDR3 extends over 18 amino acids. The V and J ends lost 0 bases and 10 bases, in that order; junction bases with no gene match: 18. Some clones are missing from TCRdb's copy, which holds only in-frame ones; the method was immunoSEQ multiplex PCR. The sample lists approximately 200,000 clones, roughly 80% occurring once. The clonotype was recovered from a man aged 35-49 years who had recovered from COVID-19. Sequences were obtained from PBMCs or T cells enriched from blood (not recorded which). This chain connects TRBV23-1 to TRBJ1-5, with 7 bases lining up with TRBD1. TRBV23-1 is assigned to the ORF class and has an uncertain function. For the CDR3, the DNA is TGCGCCAGCAGTCAATCCGTCCCCCGGGACAGCGGCCTGTCTCCCCAGCATTTT. It specifies CASSQSVPRDSGLSPQHF.